This paragraph reports one T cell receptor (beta chain). Other DNA variants within this sample encode the same CDR3. This CDR3 contains 14 residues. Trimming took 5 bases from V and 3 from J; bases not matched to a gene: 6. Germline CDR1 and CDR2: SGHTA and FQGNSA. Here immunoSEQ multiplex PCR was the method, and the copy in TCRdb shows in-frame clones only, minus some. The sample lists roughly 350,000 clones, 92% seen once, with roughly 20% in the top ten. This specimen belongs to a study of blood T cell repertoires in COVID-19. Participants' own reports of clinical history determined their cohort assignment.

The receptor comes from a woman aged 30 to 39 who had recovered from COVID-19. The chain couples TRBV7-2 to TRBJ1-1, with 7 bases aligning to TRBD1. Sequences were obtained from PBMCs or T cells enriched from blood (not recorded which). CDR3 DNA sequence: TGTGCCAGCAGCCTCGACAGGGTTGACACTGAAGCTTTCTTT. This codes for CASSLDRVDTEAFF.